This TCR beta chain emerged from a study of shared clonotypes between healthy human individuals. Study-level background: Samples came from a couple of female and a few male donors aged 18 to 49.

The CDR3 covers 14 residues. Trimming cost V 5 bases and J 4 bases; bases outside gene matches: 5. The assay was immunoSEQ multiplex PCR, and TCRdb's table has in-frame clones only and misses some. The sample comprises about 600,000 clones, 95% to 98% of which are singletons, and 0.045% to 0.07% rests with the top ten. Study-wide results and caveats: Only blood samples were collected, and tissue repertoires likely differ.

As for this clone: The target antigen is unknown.

The chain is built from TRBV23-1 and TRBJ1-5, with 7 bases lining up with TRBD1. TRBV23-1 has ORF status, its function being uncertain. The receptor was isolated from a woman in her twenties or thirties in good health. Material: naive CD4+ T cells sorted from blood. Subset meaning: CD45RA+ positively selected. CDR3 in amino acids: CASSSQGGNQPQHF. The CDR3 DNA reads as TGCGCCAGCAGTTCCCAGGGGGGAAATCAGCCCCAGCATTTT.